The 32 T cell receptor beta chains reported below all come from one sample, sequenced in a study of beta chain features in type 1 diabetes (dated by TCRdb to the late 2010s). The library was prepared using the immunoSEQ multiplex PCR assay. All of the isolated RNA was reverse transcribed with the High Capacity cDNA Reverse Transcription Kit, so expressed TCRB transcripts were sequenced. Drawn from immuneACCESS, this table holds only the in-frame rearrangements with V and J called that TCRdb kept. Clones are partly lost; checked studies trace under half to an unresolved V gene and leave the rest unexplained. This sample is represented by about 360,000 clones; 10% to 15% of them were singletons. Clones ranked in the top ten supply more than 0.015% of the sample. The specimen sequenced was naive CD4+ T cells from blood. In the paper's terms, the cell subset or site label means: true naive CD4+ T cells. The receptors shown here come from a man aged 18 to 30 in good health.

The V call is TRBV5-1, the J call TRBJ2-1, with 7 bases identical to TRBD2. This CDR3 is built from 16 residues. The ends lost 0 bases at V and 0 bases at J; junction bases unmatched: 3. Germline loops: CDR1 SGHRS, CDR2 YFSETQ. DNA of the CDR3: TGCGCCAGCAGCTTGGTTGGCGGGAGCTCCTACAATGAGCAGTTCTTC. Amino acid sequence: CASSLVGGSSYNEQFF.

The rearrangement links TRBV9 to TRBJ1-1; D uncertain. Germline V lookup: CDR1 SGDLS, CDR2 YYNGEE. The CDR3 runs 15 residues. V dropped 0 bases and J dropped 0 bases, with 9 bases sitting between them. The CDR3 nucleotides are TGTGCCAGCAGCGTAGGGAGTAAAATGAACACTGAAGCTTTCTTT. Its translation: CASSVGSKMNTEAFF.

This clone was found a few times. The chain carries TRBV7-9 and TRBJ1-1, with D hard to call. Per germline, CDR1 SEHNR and CDR2 FQNEAQ (reference sequence). V was pared by 0 bases and J by 4 bases, with 9 bases between. The CDR3 contains 14 residues. The CDR3 region has the DNA TGTGCCAGCAGCTTAGCCTTTGAGGGCACTGAAGCTTTCTTT. This translates into CASSLAFEGTEAFF.

This clone has just a few counts. The gene calls are TRBV7-2 and TRBJ1-4, with TRBD1 matching 7 bases. V dropped 4 bases and J dropped 14; count of bases not matched to a gene: 7. The CDR3 is made up of 12 amino acids. CDR1 and CDR2 (germline): SGHTA, FQGNSA. The CDR3, as DNA: TGTGCCAGCAGCTCCACCGACAGGGCTCTGTTTTTT. Translated, it gives CASSSTDRALFF.

A word on this clone: This same CDR3 is encoded by further DNA sequences in the sample. This chain connects TRBV7-3 to TRBJ2-6; D is possibly TRBD1 (5 bases). The germline V gene has CDR1 SGHTA and CDR2 FQGTGA. V lost 5 bases and J lost 0, with 8 bases in between. The CDR3 runs to 15 residues. This CDR3 is CASSLDSSGANVLTF. DNA of the CDR3: TGTGCCAGCAGCCTAGACAGCTCTGGGGCCAACGTCCTGACTTTC. The full variable domain, rest sourced from reference TRBV7-3 and TRBJ2-6, is GAGVSQTPSNKVTEKGKYVELRCDPISGHTALYWYRQSLGQGPEFLIYFQGTGAADDSGLPNDRFFAVRPEGSVSTLKIQRTERGDSAVYLCASSLDSSGANVLTFGAGSRLTVL.

This clone has just a few counts. The V gene is TRBV4-3, the J gene TRBJ1-3; a possible D gene is TRBD1 (5 bases). V was shortened by 1 base and J by 0 bases, with 13 bases between the two germline ends. From germline, CDR1 is LGHNA and CDR2 YSLEER. This CDR3 contains 17 residues. The CDR3 sequence: CASSQALTVSSGNTIYF. Here the CDR3 DNA reads TGCGCCAGCAGCCAAGCATTGACAGTAAGCTCTGGAAACACCATATATTTT.

This clone was counted only a few times. The chain couples TRBV7-2 to TRBJ1-2, with D possibly TRBD1 on 6 matching bases. CDR1 is SGHTA, CDR2 FQGNSA, per germline. Trimming left V 4 bases short and J 0 bases short, with 12 bases between. CDR3 length equals 15 residues. CDR3: CASSYTGTSNYGYTF. CDR3 nucleotides: TGTGCCAGCAGCTATACAGGGACCTCTAACTATGGCTACACCTTC.

The chain employs TRBV7-2 and TRBJ2-5; 10 bases are a match to TRBD2. The DNA end is more similar to TRBJ2-7, so the J call may be wrong. This CDR3 is 14 amino acids long. Germline V gene data show CDR1 as SGHTA and CDR2 as FQGNSA. CDR3: CASRIAGGAYEQYF. The CDR3 DNA follows: TGTGCCAGCAGAATAGCGGGGGGCGCCTACGAGCAGTACTTC.

The rearrangement links TRBV4-1 to TRBJ2-2, with D hard to call. V gave up 2 bases and J gave up 3 bases, with 10 bases separating them. CDR1 and CDR2 from the germline V gene are MGHRA and YSYEKL. The CDR3 sequence is 15 residues long. For the CDR3, the DNA is TGCGCCAGCAGCCAAACTTTGGTGGACACCGGGGAGCTGTTTTTT. Translation gives CASSQTLVDTGELFF.

This clone was seen a few times. Other DNA sequences from this sample encode an identical CDR3 as well. The genes are TRBV6-6 and TRBJ1-6, with D uncertain. CDR1 and CDR2 (germline): MNHNY, SVGAGI (reference sequence). Trimming removed 0 bases at V and 5 bases at J, with 8 bases between. The CDR3 covers 15 residues. The CDR3: CASSYSGQDNSPLHF. The DNA for the CDR3 is TGTGCCAGCAGTTACTCTGGTCAGGATAATTCACCCCTCCACTTT.

J is TRBJ2-5 and V is TRBV7-9; TRBD2 agrees at 8 bases. The trim removed 3 bases at V and 5 bases at J, leaving 8 bases unmatched. The germline V gene has CDR1 SEHNR and CDR2 FQNEAQ (reference sequence). This CDR3 spans 15 amino acids. In DNA form, the CDR3 reads TGTGCCAGCAGCTTCGGGAACGCGGGAGGTGAGACCCAGTACTTC. It translates to CASSFGNAGGETQYF.

In its sample, this clone was seen a few times. The chain carries TRBV28 and TRBJ2-4; D might be TRBD2 (6 bases). The ends were cut back, 6 bases at V and 7 bases at J, with 19 bases in the middle. The CDR3 loop spans 15 amino acids. Germline V gives CDR1 MDHEN, CDR2 SYDVKM. CDR3 nucleotide sequence: TGTGCCAGCAGCGACGGCGGGATTGTTGGGAACATTCAGTACTTC. This translates into CASSDGGIVGNIQYF.

This clone was picked up a small number of times. This chain links TRBV6-5 with TRBJ1-3, with 8 bases matching TRBD1. The trim removed 2 bases at V and 6 bases at J, leaving 3 bases unmatched. Germline V gene sequence: CDR1 MNHEY, CDR2 SVGAGI. This CDR3 has 14 amino acids. In DNA, the CDR3 is TGTGCCAGCAGTTACGACAGGGGTGAAAACACCATATATTTT. It yields the protein CASSYDRGENTIYF.

The rearrangement links TRBV7-3 to TRBJ2-2; the D gene is possibly TRBD1 (6 bases). CDR3 length equals 15 residues. Germline assignment: CDR1 SGHTA and CDR2 FQGTGA. V lost 2 bases, J lost 5 bases, and 12 bases lay in between. The CDR3 DNA is TGTGCCAGCAGCTTATCAGGGGAAGGGACCGGGGAGCTGTTTTTT. Amino acids: CASSLSGEGTGELFF. The variable domain in full, completed from reference TRBV7-3 and TRBJ2-2, reads GAGVSQTPSNKVTEKGKYVELRCDPISGHTALYWYRQSLGQGPEFLIYFQGTGAADDSGLPNDRFFAVRPEGSVSTLKIQRTERGDSAVYLCASSLSGEGTGELFFGEGSRLTVL.

V is TRBV4-1 and J is TRBJ2-1; 10 bases are a match to TRBD1. The CDR3 extends over 16 amino acids. V shed 3 bases, J shed 4 bases, and the junction held 6 bases outside the gene matches. CDR1 and CDR2 (germline): MGHRA, YSYEKL. The DNA of the CDR3 is TGCGCCAGCAGCCAGCCGCGGGACAGGGGATACAATGAGCAGTTCTTC. It specifies CASSQPRDRGYNEQFF.

This clone came up a few times. This chain uses TRBV5-1 with TRBJ2-2; TRBD1 is a possible D gene (6 bases). Per the germline V gene, CDR1 is SGHRS and CDR2 is YFSETQ. CDR3 length equals 13 residues. Between the trimmed V and J ends, which lost 4 bases and 5 bases, there was a span of 9 bases. Here the CDR3 reads CASSPQGTGELFF. CDR3 in DNA: TGCGCCAGCAGCCCCCAGGGGACCGGGGAGCTGTTTTTT.

This clone was picked up a small number of times. The chain joins TRBV4-3 to TRBJ2-7; maybe TRBD2 (6 bases). The V end was cut by 8 bases, the J end by 0 bases, with 14 bases between. CDR1 and CDR2 (germline): LGHNA, YSLEER. The CDR3 runs to 14 residues. The CDR3 loop reads CASSSGVHSYEQYF. In DNA, the CDR3 is TGCGCCAGCTCATCGGGGGTTCACTCCTACGAGCAGTACTTC.

This clone was detected a few times. The J gene is TRBJ2-5, the V gene TRBV11-3; 10 bases fit TRBD1. CDR1 and CDR2 (germline): SGHNT, YENEEA. The V segment lost 6 bases and the J segment 5 bases; nucleotides outside the gene matches: 9. The CDR3 has 15 residues. The CDR3 DNA sequence: TGTGCCAGCAGTCGGGACAGGGGTTTATGGGAGACCCAGTACTTC. Translated: CASSRDRGLWETQYF.

A few counts support this clone. The chain recombines TRBV7-9 with TRBJ1-2; 8 nucleotides agree with TRBD1. The V segment lost 5 bases and the J segment 1 base; nucleotides outside the gene matches: 6. This CDR3 has 15 amino acids. Germline V gives CDR1 SEHNR, CDR2 FQNEAQ (reference sequence). The CDR3 DNA reads as TGTGCCAGCAGCCCCGGGACAGGCGGTAACTATGGCTACACCTTC. The encoded protein is CASSPGTGGNYGYTF. The variable domain in full, with the rest retrieved from reference TRBV7-9 and TRBJ1-2, is DTGVSQNPRHKITKRGQNVTFRCDPISEHNRLYWYRQTLGQGPEFLTYFQNEAQLEKSRLLSDRFSAERPKGSFSTLEIQRTEQGDSAMYLCASSPGTGGNYGYTFGSGTRLTVV.

V usage is TRBV30 and J usage is TRBJ2-5; 9 nucleotides line up with TRBD1. V shed 2 bases and J 2 bases; nucleotides not matched to a gene: 6. In germline, CDR1 is GTSNPN, CDR2 SVGIG (reference sequence). This CDR3 has 15 residues. The CDR3 region has the DNA TGTGCCTGGAGTATTGGGACAGGGCTACAAGAGACCCAGTACTTC. It translates to CAWSIGTGLQETQYF.

This clone has a handful of counts. V gene TRBV11-2 combines with J gene TRBJ1-1; D ambiguous. V gave up 1 base and J gave up 0 bases, with 9 bases separating them. This CDR3 is 15 amino acids long. Germline CDR1 and CDR2: SGHAT and FQNNGV. CDR3 protein: CASSLVAGMNTEAFF. The DNA of the CDR3 is TGTGCCAGCAGCTTAGTGGCGGGTATGAACACTGAAGCTTTCTTT.

This clone occurred a few times. This chain links TRBV28 with TRBJ1-1, with D unclear. CDR3 length: 12 amino acids. Germline V CDR1 and CDR2: MDHEN, SYDVKM. Trimming pared 7 bases from V and 8 bases from J, leaving 14 bases between. The CDR3 loop reads CASTSGVREAFF. CDR3 bases: TGTGCCAGCACGAGTGGCGTCAGGGAAGCTTTCTTT.

The chain has TRBV25-1 and TRBJ2-3, with D maybe TRBD1 (6 bases). Trimming shortened V by 4 bases and J by 2 bases, and 10 bases separated the two germline ends. This CDR3 has 14 amino acids. CDR1 and CDR2 from the germline V gene are MGHDK and SYGVNS. In nucleotides, the CDR3 is TGTGCCAGCAGTGTTTCAGGGGTCACAGATACGCAGTATTTT. This encodes CASSVSGVTDTQYF.

In its sample, this clone was seen a few times. The chain is built from TRBV30 and TRBJ1-5; D may be TRBD1 (5 bases). The germline gives CDR1 GTSNPN, CDR2 SVGIG (reference sequence). Trimming cost V 4 bases and J 2 bases, with 9 bases left between them. CDR3 length: 13 residues. CDR3 nucleotide sequence: TGTGCCTGGAATTTAGGGGGCAATCAGCCCCAGCATTTT. Translating it yields CAWNLGGNQPQHF.

V is TRBV7-2 and J is TRBJ2-1; a possible D gene is TRBD1 (6 bases). CDR3 length: 14 residues. The germline V gene has CDR1 SGHTA and CDR2 FQGNSA. V was shortened by 1 base and J by 6 bases, with 10 bases between the two germline ends. CDR3 in DNA: TGTGCCAGCAGCTTAGGGACACAGGGCAATGAGCAGTTCTTC. Translating it yields CASSLGTQGNEQFF.

The rearrangement uses TRBV7-9 and TRBJ2-5, with TRBD2 as a possible D gene (6 bases). The V and J ends lost 4 bases and 5 bases respectively, with 8 bases between them. The length of the CDR3 is 12 residues. Germline V lookup: CDR1 SEHNR, CDR2 FQNEAQ (reference sequence). CDR3 protein: CASSWDWETQYF. The CDR3 DNA reads TGTGCCAGCAGCTGGGACTGGGAGACCCAGTACTTC.

This clone was counted only a few times. The genes are TRBV5-4 and TRBJ2-7, with 8 bases lining up with TRBD1. The CDR3 has 13 amino acids. The V and J ends lost 6 bases and 6 bases, in that order; junction bases with no gene match: 8. Germline V gene data show CDR1 as SGHNT and CDR2 as YYREEE (reference sequence). Here the CDR3 DNA reads TGTGCCAGCAACGGACAGGGACTGACCGAGCAGTACTTC. Translation: CASNGQGLTEQYF.

The CDR3 bases are TGTGCCTCAAGGGCGGGCCCGGACACTGAAGCTTTCTTT. It yields the protein CASRAGPDTEAFF. The chain couples TRBV10-3 to TRBJ1-1; no clear D. Germline CDR1 is ENHRY and CDR2 is SYGVKD. Deletions cut 11 bases from V and 3 bases from J, with 16 bases between. The CDR3 has 13 amino acids.

This clone has only a few counts. The chain has TRBV28 and TRBJ1-3; D is ambiguous. CDR1 and CDR2 from the germline V gene are MDHEN and SYDVKM. There are 14 residues in the CDR3. The germline V and J ends were trimmed by 2 bases and 0 bases, with 5 bases remaining between them. The CDR3 DNA reads TGTGCCAGCAGTTTAGGAGGCTCTGGAAACACCATATATTTT. Encoded protein: CASSLGGSGNTIYF.

This chain links TRBV7-2 with TRBJ2-5; 9 bases are shared with TRBD1. The V gene end was trimmed by 2 bases and the J gene end by 5 bases; junction bases not matched to a gene: 3. CDR3 size: 14 residues. Looked up from germline, CDR1 is SGHTA and CDR2 is FQGNSA. As DNA, the CDR3 is TGTGCCAGCAGCTTAAGACAGGGGGGGGAGACCCAGTACTTC. Translation gives CASSLRQGGETQYF.

Many counts were recorded for this clone. The chain carries TRBV7-9 and TRBJ2-7; D is possibly TRBD1 (6 bases). This CDR3 has 15 amino acids. V dropped 5 bases and J dropped 2 bases, with 16 bases sitting between them. Looked up from germline, CDR1 is SEHNR and CDR2 is FQNEAQ (reference sequence). The CDR3 loop reads CASSPQAQGTYEQYF. CDR3 bases: TGTGCCAGCAGCCCGCAGGCACAGGGTACCTACGAGCAGTACTTC.

This clone has a single count. The chain is built from TRBV4-3 and TRBJ1-4, with D maybe TRBD1 (5 bases). V was pared by 0 bases and J by 8 bases, with 16 bases between. The CDR3 runs 16 residues. Per germline, CDR1 LGHNA and CDR2 YSLEER. This CDR3 is CASSQDPQGPTEKLFF. The CDR3 DNA reads as TGCGCCAGCAGCCAAGACCCGCAGGGCCCGACCGAAAAACTGTTTTTT.